Listed below are T cell receptor beta chains from one sample, sequenced in a study of cytomegalovirus exposure and HLA in healthy donors. TCRdb's copy holds only in-frame clones and misses some; the assay was immunoSEQ multiplex PCR. The sample lists 100,000 or so clones, around 86% occurring once. Sample: PBMCs. These receptors came from a woman aged 18-29 years in good health and CMV-seropositive. CDR3s include the opening cysteine and the closing phenylalanine or tryptophan. D genes are given only for firm matches. Expanded clones are given a class, and other clones once, few, many or no size at all.

size: -; J: TRBJ1-1; V: TRBV5-1; D: TRBD1; length: 14; DNA: TGCGCCAGCAGCACGGGACAGCGGAACACTGAAGCTTTCTTT; CDR3: CASSTGQRNTEAFF
size: -; J: TRBJ1-4; V: TRBV30; D: -; length: 14; DNA: TGTGCCTGGAGTGTAGGGGGAGATGGTGAAAAACTGTTTTTT; CDR3: CAWSVGGDGEKLFF
size: few; J: TRBJ2-3; V: TRBV9; D: -; length: 15; DNA: TGTGCCAGCAGCGTAGGGCGGGGCGACACAGATACGCAGTATTTT; CDR3: CASSVGRGDTDTQYF
size: -; J: TRBJ2-7; V: TRBV28; D: -; length: 16; DNA: TGTGCCAGCAGTTCACCCCTCAGGGGCAGAATCCACGAGCAGTACTTC; CDR3: CASSSPLRGRIHEQYF
size: few; J: TRBJ1-1; V: TRBV6-1; D: -; length: 13; DNA: TGTGCCAGCAACGAGGACAGGAACACTGAAGCTTTCTTT; CDR3: CASNEDRNTEAFF
size: -; J: TRBJ2-7; V: TRBV5-6; D: TRBD2; length: 15; DNA: TGTGCCAGCAGTTCAGGGCGGGAGGGTGATTACGAGCAGTACTTC; CDR3: CASSSGREGDYEQYF
size: -; J: TRBJ2-7; V: TRBV6-6; D: -; length: 14; DNA: TGTGCCAGCAGTTACTCAGCCGACGGGGGAGAGCAGTACTTC; CDR3: CASSYSADGGEQYF
size: few; J: TRBJ1-6; V: TRBV28; D: -; length: 14; DNA: TGTGCCAGCAAGGAGCGACTCTATAATTCACCCCTCCACTTT; CDR3: CASKERLYNSPLHF
size: -; J: TRBJ2-6; V: TRBV28; D: -; length: 16; DNA: TGTGCCAGCAGTTTATGGAGTGGTAGAGGGGCCAACGTCCTGACTTTC; CDR3: CASSLWSGRGANVLTF
size: -; J: TRBJ1-1; V: TRBV7-9; D: TRBD1; length: 15; DNA: TGTGCCAGCAGCTTATCGGGAGGGGGCTGGACTGAAGCTTTCTTT; CDR3: CASSLSGGGWTEAFF
size: -; J: TRBJ2-5; V: TRBV28; D: TRBD1; length: 12; DNA: TGTGCCAGCAGAGCAGGGGGAGAGACCCAGTACTTC; CDR3: CASRAGGETQYF
size: once; J: TRBJ1-1; V: TRBV19; D: -; length: 15; DNA: TGTGCCAGTAGTACACCCGGGGGGGGCAACACTGAAGCTTTCTTT; CDR3: CASSTPGGGNTEAFF
size: -; J: TRBJ2-3; V: TRBV7-8; D: TRBD2; length: 16; DNA: TGTGCCAGCAGCTCAATGCTAGCGGGGGGGGCCTCAACGCAGTATTTT; CDR3: CASSSMLAGGASTQYF
size: -; J: TRBJ2-1; V: TRBV27; D: -; length: 12; DNA: TGTGTGGTTGGGGGGAGGTACGATGAGCAGTTCTTC; CDR3: CVVGGRYDEQFF
size: -; J: TRBJ2-2; V: TRBV29-1; D: TRBD2; length: 17; DNA: TGCAGCGTCCAGGGTGGCGGGGGGGCCGAGAACACCGGGGAGCTGTTTTTT; CDR3: CSVQGGGGAENTGELFF
size: -; J: TRBJ1-1; V: TRBV2; D: -; length: 13; DNA: TGTGCCAGCAGACGGGAACAGAACACTGAAGCTTTCTTT; CDR3: CASRREQNTEAFF
size: once; J: TRBJ2-1; V: TRBV14; D: TRBD2; length: 15; DNA: TGTGCCAGCAGCCCTAAAGCGGGAGTACGTAATGAGCAGTTCTTC; CDR3: CASSPKAGVRNEQFF
size: -; J: TRBJ1-2; V: TRBV6-1; D: TRBD1; length: 14; DNA: TGTGCCAGCAGCGAGGGACAGACAAACTATGGCTACACCTTC; CDR3: CASSEGQTNYGYTF
size: -; J: TRBJ2-5; V: TRBV27; D: TRBD2; length: 16; DNA: TGTGCCAGCAGTGGACTAGCGGGGGGGCCCCAAGAGACCCAGTACTTC; CDR3: CASSGLAGGPQETQYF
size: -; J: TRBJ2-7; V: TRBV7-9; D: TRBD2; length: 16; DNA: TGTGCCAGCAGCTTAGGATGGCTAGCGGGAGGGGAAGAGCAGTACTTC; CDR3: CASSLGWLAGGEEQYF
size: -; J: TRBJ2-7; V: TRBV20-1; D: -; length: 11; DNA: TGCAGTGCCGGGTTACCGGGCGAGCAGTACTTC; CDR3: CSAGLPGEQYF
size: -; J: TRBJ2-7; V: TRBV27; D: -; length: 15; DNA: TGTGCCAGCAGGCGAACCGGGACTGTGCTCTATGAGCAGTACTTC; CDR3: CASRRTGTVLYEQYF
size: -; J: TRBJ2-3; V: TRBV7-9; D: -; length: 12; DNA: TGTGCCAGCAGCCTTTTTACAGATACGCAGTATTTT; CDR3: CASSLFTDTQYF
size: once; J: TRBJ2-1; V: TRBV19; D: TRBD1; length: 17; DNA: TGTGCCAGTAGTGAGCAACACAGGGGGCTAGGAGTCAATGAGCAGTTCTTC; CDR3: CASSEQHRGLGVNEQFF
size: -; J: TRBJ2-1; V: TRBV11-2; D: TRBD1; length: 15; DNA: TGTGCCAGCAGCGCCGGACAGGGCTCCTACAATGAGCAGTTCTTC; CDR3: CASSAGQGSYNEQFF
size: -; J: TRBJ1-2; V: TRBV18; D: -; length: 14; DNA: TGTGCCAGCTCACCCGGGGGGGCCCGTTATGGCTACACCTTC; CDR3: CASSPGGARYGYTF
size: -; J: TRBJ2-1; V: TRBV4-1; D: TRBD2; length: 17; DNA: TGCGCCAGCAGCCAAGGACCGGGACTAGAGGGCCGCGGAGAGCAGTTCTTC; CDR3: CASSQGPGLEGRGEQFF
size: -; J: TRBJ1-1; V: TRBV6-1; D: TRBD1; length: 14; DNA: TGTGCCAGCAGTGCCACAGGGGTATTCGCTGAAGCTTTCTTT; CDR3: CASSATGVFAEAFF
size: -; J: TRBJ2-7; V: TRBV5-1; D: -; length: 12; DNA: TGCGCCAGCAGGGAGTCGGGGTACGAGCAGTACTTC; CDR3: CASRESGYEQYF